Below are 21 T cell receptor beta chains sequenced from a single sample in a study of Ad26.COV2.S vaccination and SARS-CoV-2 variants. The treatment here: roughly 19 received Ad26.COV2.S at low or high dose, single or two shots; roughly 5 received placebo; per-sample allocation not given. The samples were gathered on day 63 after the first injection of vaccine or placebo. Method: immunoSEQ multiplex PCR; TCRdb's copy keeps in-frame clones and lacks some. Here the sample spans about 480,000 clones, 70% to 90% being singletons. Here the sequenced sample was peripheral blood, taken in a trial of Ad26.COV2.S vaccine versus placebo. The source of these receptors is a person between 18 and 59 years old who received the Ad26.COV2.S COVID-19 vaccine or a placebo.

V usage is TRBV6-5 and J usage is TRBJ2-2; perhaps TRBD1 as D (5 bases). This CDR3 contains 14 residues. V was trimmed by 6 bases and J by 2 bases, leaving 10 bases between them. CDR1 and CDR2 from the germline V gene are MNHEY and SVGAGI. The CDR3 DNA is TGTGCCAGCAGCCCGACAGTTAACACCGGGGAGCTGTTTTTT. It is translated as CASSPTVNTGELFF.

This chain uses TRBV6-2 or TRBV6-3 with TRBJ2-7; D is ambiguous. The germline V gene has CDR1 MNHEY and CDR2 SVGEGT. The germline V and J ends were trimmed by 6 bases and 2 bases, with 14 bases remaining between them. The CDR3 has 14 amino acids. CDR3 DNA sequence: TGTGCCAGCAGCTTGACCCTAAACGCCTACGAGCAGTACTTC. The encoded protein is CASSLTLNAYEQYF.

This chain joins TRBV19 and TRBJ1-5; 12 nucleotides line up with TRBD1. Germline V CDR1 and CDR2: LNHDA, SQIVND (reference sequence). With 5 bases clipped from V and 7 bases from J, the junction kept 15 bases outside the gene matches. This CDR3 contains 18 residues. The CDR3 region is CASSSRAGTGGGRQPQHF. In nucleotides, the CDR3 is TGTGCCAGTAGTTCCAGGGCCGGGACAGGGGGCGGCAGACAGCCCCAGCATTTT.

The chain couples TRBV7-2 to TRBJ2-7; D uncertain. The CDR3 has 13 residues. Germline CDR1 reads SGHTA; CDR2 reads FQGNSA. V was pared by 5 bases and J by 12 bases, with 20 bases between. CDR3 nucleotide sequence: TGTGCCAGCAGCCAAGGTGGCGACACATCACCGTACTTC. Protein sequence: CASSQGGDTSPYF.

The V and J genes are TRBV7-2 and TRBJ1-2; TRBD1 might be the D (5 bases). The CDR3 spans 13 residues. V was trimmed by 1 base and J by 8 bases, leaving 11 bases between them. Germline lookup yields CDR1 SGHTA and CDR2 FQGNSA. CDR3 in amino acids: CASSLGGDGGYTF. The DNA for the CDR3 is TGTGCCAGCAGCTTAGGCGGGGACGGCGGCTACACCTTC.

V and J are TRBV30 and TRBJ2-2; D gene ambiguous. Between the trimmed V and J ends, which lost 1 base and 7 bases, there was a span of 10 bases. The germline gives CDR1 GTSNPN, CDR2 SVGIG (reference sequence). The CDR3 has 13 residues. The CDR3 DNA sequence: TGTGCCTGGAGTGGCTGGAACGGCGGGGAGCTGTTTTTT. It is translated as CAWSGWNGGELFF.

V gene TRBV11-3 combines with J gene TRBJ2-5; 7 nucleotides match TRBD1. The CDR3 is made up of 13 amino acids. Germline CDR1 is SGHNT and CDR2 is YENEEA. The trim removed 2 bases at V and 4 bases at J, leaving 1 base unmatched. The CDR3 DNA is TGTGCCAGCAGCTTAACAGGGGCAGAGACCCAGTACTTC. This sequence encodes CASSLTGAETQYF.

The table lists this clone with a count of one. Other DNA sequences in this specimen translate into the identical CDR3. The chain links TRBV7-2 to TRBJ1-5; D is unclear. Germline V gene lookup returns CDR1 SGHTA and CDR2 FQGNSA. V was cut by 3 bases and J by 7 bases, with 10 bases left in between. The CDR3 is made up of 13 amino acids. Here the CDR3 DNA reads TGTGCCAGCAGCTTGTTACCGGGACAGCCCCAGCATTTT. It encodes CASSLLPGQPQHF.

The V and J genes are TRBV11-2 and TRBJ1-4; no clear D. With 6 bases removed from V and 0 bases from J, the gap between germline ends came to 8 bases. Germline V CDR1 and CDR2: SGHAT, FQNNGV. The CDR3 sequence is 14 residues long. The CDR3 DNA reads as TGTGCCAGCAGACCGGCCGCAACTAATGAAAAACTGTTTTTT. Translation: CASRPAATNEKLFF. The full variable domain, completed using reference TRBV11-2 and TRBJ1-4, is EAGVAQSPRYKIIEKRQSVAFWCNPISGHATLYWYQQILGQGPKLLIQFQNNGVVDDSQLPKDRFSAERLKGVDSTLKIQPAKLEDSAVYLCASRPAATNEKLFFGSGTQLSVL.

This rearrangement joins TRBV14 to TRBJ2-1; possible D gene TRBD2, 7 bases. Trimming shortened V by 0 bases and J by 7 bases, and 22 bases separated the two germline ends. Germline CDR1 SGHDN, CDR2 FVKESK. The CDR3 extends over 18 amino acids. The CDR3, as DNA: TGTGCCAGCAGCCAAGATTTCGGGGGGCTAGGGCGGCGGAATGAGCAGTTCTTC. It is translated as CASSQDFGGLGRRNEQFF.

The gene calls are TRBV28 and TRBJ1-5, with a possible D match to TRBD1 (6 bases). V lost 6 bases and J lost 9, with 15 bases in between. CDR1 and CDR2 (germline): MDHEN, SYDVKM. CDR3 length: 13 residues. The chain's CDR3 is CASREGQPRPQHF. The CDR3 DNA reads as TGTGCCAGCAGGGAAGGACAGCCCAGGCCCCAGCATTTT.

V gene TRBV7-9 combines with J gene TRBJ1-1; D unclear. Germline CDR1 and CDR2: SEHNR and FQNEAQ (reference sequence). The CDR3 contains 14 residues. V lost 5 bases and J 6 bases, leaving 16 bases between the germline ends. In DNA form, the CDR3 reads TGTGCCAGCAGCCAAATCGTTTGGGGAGCTGAAGCTTTCTTT. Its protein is CASSQIVWGAEAFF.

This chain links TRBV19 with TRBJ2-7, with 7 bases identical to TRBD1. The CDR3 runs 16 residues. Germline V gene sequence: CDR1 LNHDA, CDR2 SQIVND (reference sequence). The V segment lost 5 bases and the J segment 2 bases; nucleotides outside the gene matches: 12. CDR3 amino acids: CASSSALTGDTYEQYF. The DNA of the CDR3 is TGTGCCAGTAGTTCCGCCCTAACAGGGGACACCTACGAGCAGTACTTC.

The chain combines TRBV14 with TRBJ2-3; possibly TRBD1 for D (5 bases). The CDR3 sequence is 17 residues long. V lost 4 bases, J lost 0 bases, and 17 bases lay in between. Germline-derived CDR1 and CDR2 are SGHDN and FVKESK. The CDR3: CASSPTGHIVSTDTQYF. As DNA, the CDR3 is TGTGCCAGCAGCCCAACCGGACACATTGTGAGCACAGATACGCAGTATTTT.

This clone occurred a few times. CDR3: CASSELGTPYEQYF. CDR3 nucleotide sequence: TGTGCCAGCAGTGAACTCGGGACACCCTACGAGCAGTACTTC. V gene TRBV25-1 combines with J gene TRBJ2-7; TRBD1 might be the D (6 bases). Germline V gives CDR1 MGHDK, CDR2 SYGVNS. The CDR3 covers 14 residues. Trimming took 2 bases from V and 2 from J, leaving 10 bases between them.

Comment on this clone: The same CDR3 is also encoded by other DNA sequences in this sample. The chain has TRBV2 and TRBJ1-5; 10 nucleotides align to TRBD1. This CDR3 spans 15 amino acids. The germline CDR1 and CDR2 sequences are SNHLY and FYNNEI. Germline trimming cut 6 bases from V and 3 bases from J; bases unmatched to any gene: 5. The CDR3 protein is CASSRDRGLNQPQHF. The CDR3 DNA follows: TGTGCCAGCAGCCGGGACAGGGGACTCAATCAGCCCCAGCATTTT.

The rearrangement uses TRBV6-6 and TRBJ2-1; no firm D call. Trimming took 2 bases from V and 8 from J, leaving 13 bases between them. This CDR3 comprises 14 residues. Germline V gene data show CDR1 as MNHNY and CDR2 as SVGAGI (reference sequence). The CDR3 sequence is CASSYGTPGYEQFF. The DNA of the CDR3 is TGTGCCAGCAGTTACGGAACCCCCGGTTATGAGCAGTTCTTC.

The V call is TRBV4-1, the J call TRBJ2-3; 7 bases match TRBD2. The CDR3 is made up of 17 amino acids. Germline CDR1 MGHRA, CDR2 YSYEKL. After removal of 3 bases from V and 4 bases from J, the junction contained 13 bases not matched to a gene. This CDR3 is CASSQAFGSGTADTQYF. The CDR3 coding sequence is TGCGCCAGCAGCCAGGCCTTCGGAAGCGGGACGGCAGATACGCAGTATTTT.

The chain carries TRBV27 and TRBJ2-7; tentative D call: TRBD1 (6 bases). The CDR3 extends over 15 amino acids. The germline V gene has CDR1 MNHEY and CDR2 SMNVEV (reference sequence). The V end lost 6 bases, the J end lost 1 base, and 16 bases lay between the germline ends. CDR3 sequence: CASSETGQPSYEQYF. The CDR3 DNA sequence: TGTGCCAGCAGCGAAACCGGACAGCCTTCCTACGAGCAGTACTTC.

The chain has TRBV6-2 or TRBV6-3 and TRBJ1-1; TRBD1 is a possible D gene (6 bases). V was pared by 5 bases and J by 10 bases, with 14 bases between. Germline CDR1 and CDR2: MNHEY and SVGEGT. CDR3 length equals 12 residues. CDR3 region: CASSPGRGGAFF. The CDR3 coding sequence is TGTGCCAGCAGTCCCGGGAGGGGGGGAGCTTTCTTT.

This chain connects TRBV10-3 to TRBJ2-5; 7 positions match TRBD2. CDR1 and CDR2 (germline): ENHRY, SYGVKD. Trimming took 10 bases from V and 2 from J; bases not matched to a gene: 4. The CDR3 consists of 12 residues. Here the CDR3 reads CATGLSQETQYF. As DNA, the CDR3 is TGTGCCACGGGACTATCACAAGAGACCCAGTACTTC.